This entry lists 15 T cell receptor beta chains sequenced from one sample in a study of metastatic and nonmetastatic thyroid tumors. Through MiXCR, TCRdb re-clonotyped the PCR reads. Here the sample spans 25,000 to 35,000 clones, 3.5% to 4.5% being singletons. Patients were all untreated before their thyroid surgery. Sequences were obtained from blood. The origin of the receptors is a female donor with papillary thyroid cancer or a benign thyroid nodule (not recorded which). Some clones in this sample may be carry-over from other donors' samples.

This clone was seen a few times. V is TRBV4-1 and J is TRBJ1-5; D remains ambiguous. V was trimmed by 3 bases and J by 7 bases, leaving 10 bases between them. Germline loops: CDR1 MGHRA, CDR2 YSYEKL. This CDR3 region has 13 residues. The DNA for the CDR3 is TGCGCCAGCAGCCACAATTCCGGGCAGCCCCAGCATTTT. This gives the protein CASSHNSGQPQHF.

In its sample, this clone was seen a few times. The chain recombines TRBV28 with TRBJ2-1; perhaps D is TRBD1 or TRBD2 (5 bases each). Germline CDR1 reads MDHEN; CDR2 reads SYDVKM. This CDR3 comprises 13 residues. V lost 4 bases and J 7 bases, leaving 11 bases between the germline ends. CDR3 nucleotides: TGTGCCAGCAGTTGGGGGAGCCTTAATGAGCAGTTCTTC. It codes for CASSWGSLNEQFF.

The rearrangement links TRBV20-1 to TRBJ2-7; 12 bases align to TRBD2. CDR3 length equals 14 residues. V was pared by 6 bases and J by 1 base, with 4 bases of the junction left unmatched. Germline CDR1 is DFQATT and CDR2 is SNEGSKA (reference sequence). The CDR3 loop is CSAGLAGTSYEQYF. CDR3 bases: TGCAGTGCCGGACTAGCGGGAACTTCCTACGAGCAGTACTTC.

This clone occurred a few times. The DNA of the CDR3 is TGTGCCAGCAGGAGACAGAAAGCAGCCGGGGAGCTGTTTTTT. It is translated as CASRRQKAAGELFF. This sequence joins TRBV2 and TRBJ2-2, with TRBD1 as a possible D gene (5 bases). The V gene lost 6 bases and the J gene lost 6 bases, with 14 bases spanning the gap. There are 14 residues in the CDR3. CDR1 is SNHLY and CDR2 is FYNNEI in the germline V gene.

A few counts support this clone. The V call is TRBV28, the J call TRBJ1-2; TRBD1 might be the D (6 bases). V lost 4 bases, J lost 8 bases, and 20 bases lay in between. The CDR3 extends over 15 amino acids. Looked up from germline, CDR1 is MDHEN and CDR2 is SYDVKM. Here the CDR3 DNA reads TGTGCCAGCAGTTCCCCTGACAGGAGTATTCGGGGCTACACCTTC. Translated: CASSSPDRSIRGYTF.

V gene TRBV7-2 combines with J gene TRBJ1-5; D may be TRBD1 (6 bases). The CDR3 totals 16 residues. Germline CDR1 and CDR2: SGHTA and FQGNSA. V was pared by 4 bases and J by 1 base, with 14 bases between. CDR3 sequence (DNA): TGTGCCAGCAGCTCGGGACCCGGACAGAGCAATCAGCCCCAGCATTTT. Amino acids: CASSSGPGQSNQPQHF.

This clone occurred once. The junction and the germline gene differ at one end; a read error may be behind it. V is TRBV27 and J is TRBJ1-5; no firm D call. CDR1 MNHEY and CDR2 SMNVEV come from the germline V gene (reference sequence). The CDR3 totals 13 residues. The CDR3 region is CASTLEGHHHQHF. The CDR3 DNA is TGTGCCAGCACTTTAGAAGGGCATCATCACCAACATTTT.

This clone has ten or more counts. This chain uses TRBV7-9 with TRBJ2-1; TRBD1 agrees at 8 bases. From germline, CDR1 is SEHNR and CDR2 FQNEAQ (reference sequence). CDR3 length: 16 residues. V shed 2 bases, J shed 8 bases, and the junction held 11 bases outside the gene matches. CDR3 bases: TGTGCCAGCAGCTTAATAGGACAGGGTATGTCAGATGAGCAGTTCTTC. Translation gives CASSLIGQGMSDEQFF.

This clone has just a few counts. J is TRBJ2-7 and V is TRBV3-1; a weak D match, TRBD1 (5 bases). Germline loops: CDR1 LGHDT, CDR2 YNNKEL (reference sequence). Trimming shortened V by 1 base and J by 2 bases, and 9 bases separated the two germline ends. The CDR3 has 14 residues. CDR3 sequence reads: CASSQGFRAYEQYF. The CDR3 DNA follows: TGTGCCAGCAGCCAAGGTTTCAGGGCCTACGAGCAGTACTTC.

A few counts support this clone. A clone one base away is much larger, so this may be a read error. V gene TRBV20-1 combines with J gene TRBJ2-5, with 10 bases aligning to TRBD2. Germline V gene sequence: CDR1 DFQATT, CDR2 SNEGSKA (reference sequence). The CDR3 runs to 15 residues. J gave up 6 bases and V 6 bases, and 13 bases lay outside the gene matches. CDR3 region: CSASGTSVDLQTQYF. DNA of the CDR3: TGCAGTGCGTCCGGGACTAGCGTGGATCTCCAGACCCAGTACTTC.

This clone was counted between two and nine times. Germline and junction disagree at one end, which may indicate a read error. The chain has TRBV20-1 and TRBJ1-2; D is possibly TRBD1 (6 bases). This CDR3 has 12 residues. Germline-derived CDR1 and CDR2 are DFQATT and SNEGSKA (reference sequence). The CDR3 spells CSARGIFGGYTF. The DNA of the CDR3 is TGCAGTGCTAGAGGCATCTTCGGGGGCTACACCTTT.

This clone showed up many times. The gene calls are TRBV6-1 and TRBJ2-1; possibly TRBD2 for D (5 bases). The CDR3 runs 13 residues. V was clipped by 8 bases and J by 5 bases, with 13 bases between them. CDR1 and CDR2 (germline): MNHNS, SASEGT. The CDR3 is CASGNWGDNEQFF. Written as DNA, the CDR3 is TGTGCCAGCGGGAACTGGGGAGACAATGAGCAGTTCTTC.

This chain uses TRBV24-1 with TRBJ2-1; D not certain. The CDR3 extends over 15 amino acids. Germline V gene sequence: CDR1 KGHDR, CDR2 SFDVKD. The V and J ends lost 0 bases and 8 bases respectively, with 13 bases between them. DNA for the CDR3: TGTGCCACCAGTGATTTGCTTGCCCTTGGGGATGAGCAGTTCTTC. The encoded protein is CATSDLLALGDEQFF.

This clone was seen at least ten times. This rearrangement joins TRBV4-1 to TRBJ2-7; D is uncertain. This CDR3 comprises 14 residues. With 3 bases removed from V and 5 bases from J, the gap between germline ends came to 14 bases. CDR1 MGHRA and CDR2 YSYEKL come from the germline V gene. This CDR3 reads CASSQVEVVDEQYF. DNA for the CDR3: TGCGCCAGCAGCCAGGTGGAAGTAGTCGACGAGCAGTACTTC.

This clone was detected many times. The rearrangement joins TRBV29-1 to TRBJ1-1, with D tentatively TRBD1 (5 bases). The germline gives CDR1 SQVTM, CDR2 ANQGSEA. The CDR3 is made up of 13 amino acids. Deletions cut 4 bases from V and 1 base from J, with 10 bases between. CDR3 nucleotide sequence: TGCAGCGTTGGGCAGGGTACGAACACTGAAGCTTTCTTT. It translates to CSVGQGTNTEAFF.